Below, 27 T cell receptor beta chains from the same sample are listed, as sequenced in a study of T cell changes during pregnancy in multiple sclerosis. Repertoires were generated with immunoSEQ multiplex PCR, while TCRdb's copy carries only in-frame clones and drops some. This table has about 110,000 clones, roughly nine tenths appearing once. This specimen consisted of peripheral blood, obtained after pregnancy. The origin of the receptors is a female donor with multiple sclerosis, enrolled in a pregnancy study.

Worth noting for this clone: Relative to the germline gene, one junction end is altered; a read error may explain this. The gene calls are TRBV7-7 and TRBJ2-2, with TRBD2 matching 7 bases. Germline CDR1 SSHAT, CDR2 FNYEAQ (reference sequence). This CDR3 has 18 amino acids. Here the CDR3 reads CASSSDTGGLYNTGELFF. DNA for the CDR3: TGTGCTAGCAGCTCAGACACGGGGGGTTTGTATAACACCGGGGAGCTGTTTTTT.

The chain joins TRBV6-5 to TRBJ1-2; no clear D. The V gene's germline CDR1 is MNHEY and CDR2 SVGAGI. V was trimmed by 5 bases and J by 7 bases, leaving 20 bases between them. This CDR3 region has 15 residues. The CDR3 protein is CASSPLLSLLSGYTF. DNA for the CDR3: TGTGCCAGCAGTCCCCTCCTGTCGCTGCTTAGTGGCTACACCTTC.

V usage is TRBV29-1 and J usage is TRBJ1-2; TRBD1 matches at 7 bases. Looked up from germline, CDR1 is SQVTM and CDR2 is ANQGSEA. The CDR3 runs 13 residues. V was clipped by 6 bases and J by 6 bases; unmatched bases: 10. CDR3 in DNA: TGCAGCGTCGACCCCGACAGGGTCGATGGCTACACCTTC. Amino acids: CSVDPDRVDGYTF.

The CDR3 DNA is TGTGCCAGCAGCTTAGTCCTCGGACAGGGGCAACTGTTTTTT. Protein sequence: CASSLVLGQGQLFF. The genes are TRBV11-2 and TRBJ1-4; 9 bases are shared with TRBD1. CDR1 and CDR2 (germline): SGHAT, FQNNGV. Losses at the gene ends were 1 base for V and 12 bases for J; bases not matched to a gene: 6. The CDR3 runs 14 residues.

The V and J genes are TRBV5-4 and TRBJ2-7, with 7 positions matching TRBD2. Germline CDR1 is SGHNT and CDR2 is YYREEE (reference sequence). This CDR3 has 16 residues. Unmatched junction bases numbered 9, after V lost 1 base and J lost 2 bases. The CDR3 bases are TGTGCCAGCAGCTTGAGTCTTGGCGGGGGAACCTACGAGCAGTACTTC. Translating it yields CASSLSLGGGTYEQYF.

As DNA, the CDR3 is TGTGCCAGCAGTTACTCAACGGGTGAAGCTTTCTTT. Amino acid sequence: CASSYSTGEAFF. The genes are TRBV6-5 and TRBJ1-1; D unclear. CDR1 is MNHEY and CDR2 is SVGAGI in the germline V gene. CDR3 length equals 12 residues. Trimming took 0 bases from V and 7 from J, leaving 6 bases between them.

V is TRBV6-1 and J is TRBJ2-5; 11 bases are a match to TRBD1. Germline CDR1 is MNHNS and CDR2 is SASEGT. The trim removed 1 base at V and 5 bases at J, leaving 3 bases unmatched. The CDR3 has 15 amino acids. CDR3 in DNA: TGTGCCAGCAGTGAAGGGACAGGGGGCGGGGAGACCCAGTACTTC. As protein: CASSEGTGGGETQYF.

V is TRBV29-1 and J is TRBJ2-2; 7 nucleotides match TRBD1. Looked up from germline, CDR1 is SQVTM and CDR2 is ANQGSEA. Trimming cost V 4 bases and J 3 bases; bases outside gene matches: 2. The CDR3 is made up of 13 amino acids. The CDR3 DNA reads TGCAGCGTTGTAGGGACAGACACCGGGGAGCTGTTTTTT. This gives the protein CSVVGTDTGELFF.

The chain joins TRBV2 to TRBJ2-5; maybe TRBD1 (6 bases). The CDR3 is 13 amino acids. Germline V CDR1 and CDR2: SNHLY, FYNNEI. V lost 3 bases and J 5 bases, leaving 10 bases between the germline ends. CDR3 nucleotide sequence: TGTGCCAGCAGTGATGGGGGCGGGGAGACCCAGTACTTC. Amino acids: CASSDGGGETQYF.

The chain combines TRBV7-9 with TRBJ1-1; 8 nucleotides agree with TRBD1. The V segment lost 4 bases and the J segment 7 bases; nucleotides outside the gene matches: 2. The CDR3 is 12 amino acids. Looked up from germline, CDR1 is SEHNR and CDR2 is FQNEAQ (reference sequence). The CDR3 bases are TGTGCCAGCAGCTGGACAGGGCTTGAAGCTTTCTTT. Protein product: CASSWTGLEAFF.

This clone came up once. The CDR3 DNA is TGTGCCAGCAGCGCGAGAGACAGGAAGATGGCTAACTATGGCTACACCTTC. This codes for CASSARDRKMANYGYTF. The J gene is TRBJ1-2, the V gene TRBV5-5; D possibly corresponds to TRBD1 (6 bases). CDR3 size: 17 residues. The V end was cut by 4 bases, the J end by 0 bases, with 19 bases between. Germline assignment: CDR1 SGHKS and CDR2 YYEKEE (reference sequence). Drawing the rest from reference TRBV5-5 and TRBJ1-2, the complete variable domain is DAGVTQSPTHLIKTRGQQVTLRCSPISGHKSVSWYQQVLGQGPQFIFQYYEKEERGRGNFPDRFSARQFPNYSSELNVNALLLGDSALYLCASSARDRKMANYGYTFGSGTRLTVV.

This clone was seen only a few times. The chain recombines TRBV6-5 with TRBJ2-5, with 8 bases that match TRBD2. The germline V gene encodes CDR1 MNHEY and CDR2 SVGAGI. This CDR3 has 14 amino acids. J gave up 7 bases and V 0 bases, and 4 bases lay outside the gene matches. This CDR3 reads CASSYSAGGGTQYF. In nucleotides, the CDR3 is TGTGCCAGCAGTTACTCGGCGGGGGGTGGGACCCAGTACTTC.

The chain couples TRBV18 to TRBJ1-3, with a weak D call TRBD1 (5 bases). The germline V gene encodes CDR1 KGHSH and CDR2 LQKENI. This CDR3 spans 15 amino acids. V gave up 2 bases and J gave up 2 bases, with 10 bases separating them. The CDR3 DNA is TGTGCCAGCTCACCAGGGTCAGGGCCTGGAAACACCATATATTTT. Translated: CASSPGSGPGNTIYF.

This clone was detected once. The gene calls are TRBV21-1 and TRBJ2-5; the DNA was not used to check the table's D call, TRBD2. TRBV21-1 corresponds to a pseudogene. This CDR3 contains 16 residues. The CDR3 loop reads CASSKELAHGRWTQYF. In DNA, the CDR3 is TGTGCCAGCAGCAAGGAACTAGCACATGGTAGATGGACCCAGTACTTC.

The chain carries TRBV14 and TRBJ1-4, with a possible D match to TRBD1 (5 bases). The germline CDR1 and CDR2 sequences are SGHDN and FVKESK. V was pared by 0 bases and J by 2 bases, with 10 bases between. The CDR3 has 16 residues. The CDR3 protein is CASSQDYGGTNEKLFF. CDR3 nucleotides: TGTGCCAGCAGCCAAGATTATGGGGGGACTAATGAAAAACTGTTTTTT. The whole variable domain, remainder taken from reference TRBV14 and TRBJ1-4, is EAGVTQFPSHSVIEKGQTVTLRCDPISGHDNLYWYRRVMGKEIKFLLHFVKESKQDESGMPNNRFLAERTGGTYSTLKVQPAELEDSGVYFCASSQDYGGTNEKLFFGSGTQLSVL.

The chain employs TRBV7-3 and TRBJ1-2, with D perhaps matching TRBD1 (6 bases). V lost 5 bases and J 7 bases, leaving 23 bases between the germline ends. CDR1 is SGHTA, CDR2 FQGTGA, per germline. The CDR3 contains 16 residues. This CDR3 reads CASSPGSTQGSIGYTF. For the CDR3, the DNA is TGTGCCAGCAGCCCAGGGTCGACTCAGGGGTCAATTGGCTACACCTTC.

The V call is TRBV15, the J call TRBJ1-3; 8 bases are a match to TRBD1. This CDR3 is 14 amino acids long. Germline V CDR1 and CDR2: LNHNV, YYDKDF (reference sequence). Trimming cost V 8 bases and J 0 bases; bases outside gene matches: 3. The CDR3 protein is CATSQGVSGNTIYF. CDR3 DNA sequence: TGTGCCACCTCACAGGGGGTCTCTGGAAACACCATATATTTT.

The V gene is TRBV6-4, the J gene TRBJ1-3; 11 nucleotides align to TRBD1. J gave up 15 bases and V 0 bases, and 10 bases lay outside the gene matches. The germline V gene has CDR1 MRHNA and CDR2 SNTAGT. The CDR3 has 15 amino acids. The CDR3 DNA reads TGTGCCAGCAGTGACTCGAAGGGACAGGGGGTCTGGAGATATTTT. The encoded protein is CASSDSKGQGVWRYF.

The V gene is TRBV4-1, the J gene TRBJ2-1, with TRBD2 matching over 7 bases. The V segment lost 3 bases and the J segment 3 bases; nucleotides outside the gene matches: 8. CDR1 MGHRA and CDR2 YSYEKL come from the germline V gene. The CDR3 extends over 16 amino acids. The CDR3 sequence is CASSHPAGSLYNEQFF. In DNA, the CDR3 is TGCGCCAGCAGCCACCCAGCGGGGTCACTCTACAATGAGCAGTTCTTC.

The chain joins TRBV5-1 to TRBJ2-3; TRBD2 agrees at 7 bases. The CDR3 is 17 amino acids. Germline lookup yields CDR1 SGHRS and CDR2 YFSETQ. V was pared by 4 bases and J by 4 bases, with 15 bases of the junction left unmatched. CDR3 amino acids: CASSPLPTSSTSDTQYF. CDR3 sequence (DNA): TGCGCCAGCAGCCCGCTTCCGACTAGCAGTACGTCAGATACGCAGTATTTT.

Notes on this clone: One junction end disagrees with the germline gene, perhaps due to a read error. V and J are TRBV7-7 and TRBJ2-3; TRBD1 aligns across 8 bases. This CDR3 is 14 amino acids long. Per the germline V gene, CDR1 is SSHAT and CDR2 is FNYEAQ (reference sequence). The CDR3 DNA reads TGTGCTAGCAGCTTAGACAGGGGAACAGATACGCAGTATTTT. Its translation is CASSLDRGTDTQYF. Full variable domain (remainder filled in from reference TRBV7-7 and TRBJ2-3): GAGVSQSPRYKVTKRGQDVTLRCDPISSHATLYWYQQALGQGPEFLTYFNYEAQPDKSGLPSDRFSAERPEGSISTLTIQRTEQRDSAMYRCASSLDRGTDTQYFGPGTRLTVL.

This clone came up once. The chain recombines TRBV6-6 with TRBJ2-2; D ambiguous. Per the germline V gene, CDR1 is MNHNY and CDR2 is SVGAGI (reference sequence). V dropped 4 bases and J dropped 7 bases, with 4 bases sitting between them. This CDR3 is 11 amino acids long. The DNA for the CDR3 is TGTGCCAGCAGTTTCGGCGGGGAGCTGTTTTTT. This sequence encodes CASSFGGELFF.

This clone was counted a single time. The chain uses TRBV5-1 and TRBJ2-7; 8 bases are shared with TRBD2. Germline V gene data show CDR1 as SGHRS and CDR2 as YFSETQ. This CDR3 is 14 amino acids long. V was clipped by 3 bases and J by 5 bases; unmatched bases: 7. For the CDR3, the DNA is TGCGCCAGCAGCTCGGGGGGGCTCGGGGACGAGCAGTACTTC. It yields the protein CASSSGGLGDEQYF.

The CDR3 loop is CASSSRWPQANEQYF. The CDR3 bases are TGTGCCAGCAGCTCCCGGTGGCCCCAGGCCAACGAGCAGTACTTC. The rearrangement links TRBV11-2 to TRBJ2-7, with D unresolved. Germline CDR1 and CDR2: SGHAT and FQNNGV. Trimming cost V 4 bases and J 5 bases, with 18 bases left between them. The CDR3 runs 15 residues.

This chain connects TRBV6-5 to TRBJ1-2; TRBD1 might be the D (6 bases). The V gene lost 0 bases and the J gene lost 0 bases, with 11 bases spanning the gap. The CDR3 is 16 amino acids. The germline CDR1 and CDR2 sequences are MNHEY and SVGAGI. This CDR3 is CASSYSISGANYGYTF. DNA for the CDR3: TGTGCCAGCAGTTACTCGATATCAGGGGCTAACTATGGCTACACCTTC.

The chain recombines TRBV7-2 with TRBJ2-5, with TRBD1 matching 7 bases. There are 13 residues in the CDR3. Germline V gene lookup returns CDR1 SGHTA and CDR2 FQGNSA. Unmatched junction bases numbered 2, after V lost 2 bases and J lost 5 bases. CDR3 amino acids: CASSLTGVETQYF. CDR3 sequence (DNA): TGTGCCAGCAGCTTAACAGGGGTGGAGACCCAGTACTTC. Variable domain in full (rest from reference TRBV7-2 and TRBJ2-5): GAGVSQSPSNKVTEKGKDVELRCDPISGHTALYWYRQSLGQGLEFLIYFQGNSAPDKSGLPSDRFSAERTGGSVSTLTIQRTQQEDSAVYLCASSLTGVETQYFGPGTRLLVL.

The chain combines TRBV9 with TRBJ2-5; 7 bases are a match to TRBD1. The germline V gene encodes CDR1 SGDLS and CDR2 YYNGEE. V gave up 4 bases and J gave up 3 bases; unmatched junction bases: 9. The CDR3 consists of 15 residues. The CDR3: CASSPHLDRKETQYF. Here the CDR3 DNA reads TGTGCCAGCAGCCCTCATTTGGACAGGAAAGAGACCCAGTACTTC.